In this sample, the clone carrying this T cell receptor beta chain turned up once. The method was immunoSEQ multiplex PCR; TCRdb's version includes in-frame clones alone and lacks a portion of them. The data contain about 98,000 clones, over 60% of them seen just once; the ten biggest clones take up over 9.5%. The data stem from a study of control samples from healthy donors and cancer patients. Trimming left V 0 bases short and J 4 bases short, with 7 bases between. CDR1 SGHAT and CDR2 FQNNGV come from the germline V gene. This CDR3 spans 14 amino acids. The sequencing input was blood. The source is a woman aged 25-40 years in good health. This sequence joins TRBV11-2 and TRBJ1-3; D gene unclear. CDR3 sequence (DNA): TGTGCCAGCAGCTTAGAAGCCCGGGGAAACACCATATATTTT. Its protein is CASSLEARGNTIYF.